The 2 T cell receptor beta chains in this list originate from one sample, sequenced in a study of vaccination effects on CD4 cells after COVID-19. Before sequencing, viral peptide pools were used by the ViraFEST assay to expand antigen-specific CD4+ T cells. The culture ran for about 11 days, and then CD4+ T cells were isolated. TCRdb's copy holds only in-frame clones and misses some; the assay was immunoSEQ multiplex PCR. The profile shows 8,700 or so clones, 65% to 80% of them singletons. Their recognized antigens are unknown. The source was CD4+ T cells from PBMCs cultured with HCoV-229E spike peptides, collected before COVID-19 vaccination. These receptors all stem from a human donor who received a COVID-19 vaccine.

The CDR3 loop reads CASSSPTKGGTDTQYF. The CDR3 DNA reads TGTGCCAGCAGCTCACCGACGAAGGGTGGAACAGATACGCAGTATTTT. This chain connects TRBV5-6 to TRBJ2-3; D unresolved. The germline CDR1 and CDR2 sequences are SGHDT and YYEEEE. Trimming removed 3 bases from V and 3 bases from J, with 17 bases in between. The CDR3 contains 16 residues. Full variable domain (outside the CDR3, taken from reference TRBV5-6 and TRBJ2-3): DAGVTQSPTHLIKTRGQQVTLRCSPKSGHDTVSWYQQALGQGPQFIFQYYEEEERQRGNFPDRFSGHQFPNYSSELNVNALLLGDSALYLCASSSPTKGGTDTQYFGPGTRLTVL.

This sequence joins TRBV19 and TRBJ1-2; D possibly corresponds to TRBD1 (6 bases). Trimming pared 3 bases from V and 4 bases from J, leaving 18 bases between. The CDR3 spans 16 residues. Germline-derived CDR1 and CDR2 are LNHDA and SQIVND (reference sequence). CDR3 protein: CASSIMSQGGGYGYTF. CDR3 in DNA: TGTGCCAGTAGTATCATGTCACAGGGTGGGGGCTATGGCTACACCTTC.